The 15 T cell receptor beta chains below were found in one sample sequenced in a study of PD-L1 blockade in urothelial cancer. Time point meaning: pretreatment peripheral blood. The table came from immunoSEQ multiplex PCR; TCRdb's copy has only in-frame clones and leaves some out. The sample yields tens of thousands of clones, around 84% seen once. Material: PBMCs, obtained around atezolizumab (anti-PD-L1) treatment. These receptors were obtained from a man aged 55 to 70 with urothelial cancer.

The chain joins TRBV28 to TRBJ2-2; 11 positions agree with TRBD2. The CDR3 sequence is 16 residues long. After removal of 5 bases from V and 6 bases from J, the junction contained 8 bases not matched to a gene. CDR1 is MDHEN, CDR2 SYDVKM, per germline. DNA of the CDR3: TGTGCCAGCAGTGCGTCGACTAGCGGGAAGGCCGGGGAGCTGTTTTTT. It codes for CASSASTSGKAGELFF.

This chain joins TRBV9 and TRBJ2-1; TRBD1 might be the D (6 bases). The CDR3 spans 14 residues. Looked up from germline, CDR1 is SGDLS and CDR2 is YYNGEE. V shed 2 bases and J shed 9 bases, with 15 bases lying between them. CDR3 amino acids: CASSVVARGGEQFF. The CDR3 region has the DNA TGTGCCAGCAGCGTGGTGGCCCGAGGGGGTGAGCAGTTCTTC.

This chain connects TRBV19 to TRBJ2-5; D not certain. This CDR3 region has 15 residues. Between the trimmed V and J ends, which lost 1 base and 4 bases, there was a span of 13 bases. Per the germline V gene, CDR1 is LNHDA and CDR2 is SQIVND (reference sequence). CDR3 protein: CASSIGYDTGETQYF. Here the CDR3 DNA reads TGTGCCAGTAGTATAGGGTATGACACCGGAGAGACCCAGTACTTC.

Of note for this clone: The germline gene is not matched at one end of the junction; a read error may be the cause. The chain employs TRBV9 and TRBJ1-2; TRBD1 agrees at 11 bases. The CDR3 covers 15 residues. Germline assignment: CDR1 SGDLS and CDR2 YYNGEE. The CDR3 coding sequence is TGTGCAAGCAGCGTAGTGGGGACAGGGGGAAATGGCTACACCTTC. Translating gives CASSVVGTGGNGYTF. The whole variable domain, filled in from reference TRBV9 and TRBJ1-2, reads DSGVTQTPKHLITATGQRVTLRCSPRSGDLSVYWYQQSLDQGLQFLIQYYNGEERAKGNILERFSAQQFPDLHSELNLSSLELGDSALYFCASSVVGTGGNGYTFGSGTRLTVV.

The V gene is TRBV2, the J gene TRBJ2-5; TRBD2 matches at 11 bases. The CDR3 is 16 residues long. V lost 1 base to trimming and J lost 7 bases; unmatched junction nucleotides: 8. Germline V gene sequence: CDR1 SNHLY, CDR2 FYNNEI. The chain's CDR3 is CASSEGIAGGLGTQYF. The CDR3 DNA reads as TGTGCCAGCAGTGAAGGGATAGCGGGGGGGCTGGGGACCCAGTACTTC. The entire variable domain, with the rest obtained from reference TRBV2 and TRBJ2-5, is as follows: EPEVTQTPSHQVTQMGQEVILRCVPISNHLYFYWYRQILGQKVEFLVSFYNNEISEKSEIFDDQFSVERPDGSNFTLKIRSTKLEDSAMYFCASSEGIAGGLGTQYFGPGTRLLVL.

The chain is built from TRBV10-3 and TRBJ2-3; D is possibly TRBD2 (6 bases). This CDR3 is 15 amino acids long. Trimming removed 7 bases from V and 2 bases from J, with 16 bases in between. Germline loops: CDR1 ENHRY, CDR2 SYGVKD. CDR3 region: CAIKGSGSSTDTQYF. The CDR3 DNA follows: TGTGCCATCAAGGGAAGCGGGTCCTCCACAGATACGCAGTATTTT.

The gene calls are TRBV9 and TRBJ2-7, with 9 nucleotides matching TRBD2. V trimming: 3 bases; J trimming: 0 bases; junction bases outside the gene matches: 10. CDR1 and CDR2 from the germline V gene are SGDLS and YYNGEE. The CDR3 has 17 amino acids. The CDR3 protein is CASSAGGTAGGSYEQYF. In DNA, the CDR3 is TGTGCCAGCAGCGCAGGGGGGACAGCGGGGGGCTCCTACGAGCAGTACTTC.

The chain uses TRBV9 and TRBJ1-4, with 10 positions matching TRBD1. With 6 bases clipped from V and 8 bases from J, the junction kept 10 bases outside the gene matches. Germline V lookup: CDR1 SGDLS, CDR2 YYNGEE. This CDR3 is 15 amino acids long. The CDR3 here is CASTPRQGAGEKLFF. The DNA for the CDR3 is TGTGCCAGCACCCCCCGACAGGGGGCTGGGGAAAAACTGTTTTTT.

The V call is TRBV6-7, the J call TRBJ1-3; no definite D call. TRBV6-7 is designated an ORF whose function remains uncertain. The V gene lost 9 bases and the J gene lost 0 bases, with 3 bases spanning the gap. This CDR3 is built from 11 residues. CDR3 sequence: CASNSGNTIYF. As DNA, the CDR3 is TGTGCCAGTAACTCTGGAAACACCATATATTTT.

This chain connects TRBV28 to TRBJ2-3; D call uncertain. Trimming pared 8 bases from V and 5 bases from J, leaving 8 bases between. This CDR3 region has 11 residues. The germline V gene has CDR1 MDHEN and CDR2 SYDVKM. CDR3 residues: CASRLEDTQYF. The CDR3 DNA follows: TGTGCCAGCCGACTGGAAGATACGCAGTATTTT.

The J gene is TRBJ2-7, the V gene TRBV6-1, with D unclear. Germline CDR1 MNHNS, CDR2 SASEGT. V was cut by 5 bases and J by 4 bases, with 9 bases left in between. The CDR3 is 12 residues long. The CDR3 sequence is CASSSDTYEQYF. CDR3 bases: TGTGCCAGCAGTTCTGACACATACGAGCAGTACTTC.

The V call is TRBV5-4, the J call TRBJ2-7; 10 bases are shared with TRBD1. The CDR3 has 15 amino acids. The germline gives CDR1 SGHNT, CDR2 YYREEE (reference sequence). The V and J ends lost 4 bases and 5 bases, in that order; junction bases with no gene match: 9. The CDR3 sequence: CASSTSRDRGHEQYF. The CDR3 DNA reads TGTGCCAGCAGCACCTCCCGGGACAGGGGCCACGAGCAGTACTTC.

This chain links TRBV6-5 with TRBJ1-2; the D is unclear. Germline loops: CDR1 MNHEY, CDR2 SVGAGI. Trimming removed 4 bases from V and 1 base from J, with 13 bases in between. CDR3 length: 15 amino acids. CDR3 coding DNA: TGTGCCAGCAGTTCACGAGGAGGCTATAACTATGGCTACACCTTC. Residues: CASSSRGGYNYGYTF.

This rearrangement joins TRBV10-3 to TRBJ1-4, with a tentative D call TRBD1 (5 bases). The ends were cut back, 3 bases at V and 8 bases at J, with 7 bases in the middle. This CDR3 is 12 amino acids long. Germline CDR1 and CDR2: ENHRY and SYGVKD. The CDR3 reads CAISDREEKLFF. As DNA, the CDR3 is TGTGCCATCAGTGACAGGGAAGAAAAACTGTTTTTT.

The chain uses TRBV11-3 and TRBJ2-5; the D gene is possibly TRBD2 (5 bases). CDR3 length equals 16 residues. Per the germline V gene, CDR1 is SGHNT and CDR2 is YENEEA. V was cut by 2 bases and J by 0 bases, with 13 bases left in between. CDR3 nucleotides: TGTGCCAGCAGCTTAAAGGGAAGAGGGTACCAAGAGACCCAGTACTTC. Its protein is CASSLKGRGYQETQYF.